The sequence of this TCR beta chain was determined in a study of T cell clonality in common variable immunodeficiency. Overall study results and limits: CVID subjects showed higher TCRbeta clonality than healthy controls. Fewer deletions and N-nucleotide insertions were reportedly seen in common variable immunodeficiency TCR beta sequences. Fewer TCRbeta clones were shared among CVID subjects than controls.

CVID subjects were 15 female and some 28 male, aged roughly 8 to 64. For at least one year, all CVID subjects received replacement immunoglobulin. Some clones are missing from TCRdb's copy, which holds only in-frame ones; the method was immunoSEQ multiplex PCR. The sample holds some 22,000 clones, and no clone turns up only once. V was cut by 5 bases and J by 0 bases, with 8 bases left in between. The germline gives CDR1 SGHRS, CDR2 YFSETQ. CDR3 length equals 13 residues. This clone was detected only a few times. Its antigen remains unknown. The CDR3 end lies 3 residues beyond the end of the read and is filled in from the germline J gene.

The chain is built from TRBV5-1 and TRBJ2-5; D remains ambiguous. Sequencing used peripheral blood mononuclear cells. The source is a human donor with common variable immunodeficiency. CDR3 loop: CASSSENQETQYF. The part of the CDR3 DNA that was read is TGCGCCAGCAGTTCAGAGAACCAAGAGACC.